The 18 T cell receptor beta chains in this list originate from one sample, sequenced in a study of T cells in Graves' hyperthyroidism and ophthalmopathy. TCR beta CDR3 region amplification was performed from RNA transcripts. The HTBI primer set served for first-round RT-PCR of the TCR CDR3. One entry per CDR3 protein, called by TCRdb with MiXCR from the multiplex PCR reads. There are about 400,000 distinct CDR3 sequences in the sample; 13% occur only once, and 9.2% lies in the top ten. Sequences were obtained from blood. All receptors come from a woman under 30 with Graves' hyperthyroidism.

This clonotype was seen at least ten times. This may be a read error: a much more frequent sequence differs by one nucleotide. This chain links TRBV5-8 with TRBJ2-3; the match to TRBD2 covers 10 bases. V shed 5 bases, J shed 2 bases, and the junction held 5 bases outside the gene matches. The germline V gene has CDR1 SGHTS and CDR2 YDEGEE. This CDR3 comprises 15 residues. The CDR3 sequence: CASSPGTSVTDTQYF. In DNA form, the CDR3 reads TGTGCCAGCAGTCCCGGGACTAGCGTCACAGATACGCAGTATTTT. The whole variable domain, remainder taken from reference TRBV5-8 and TRBJ2-3, is EAGVTQSPTHLIKTRGQQATLRCSPISGHTSVYWYQQALGLGLQFLLWYDEGEERNRGNFPPRFSGRQFPNYSSELNVNALELEDSALYLCASSPGTSVTDTQYFGPGTRLTVL.

There are many counts of this clonotype. The genes are TRBV9 and TRBJ2-3; TRBD2 aligns across 7 bases. In germline, CDR1 is SGDLS, CDR2 YYNGEE. J was trimmed by 0 bases and V by 3 bases; bases with no gene match: 4. The length of the CDR3 is 15 residues. The CDR3 spells CASSGLATSTDTQYF. The CDR3 DNA follows: TGTGCCAGCAGCGGACTAGCAACGAGCACAGATACGCAGTATTTT.

This clonotype showed up many times. The chain joins TRBV7-6 to TRBJ2-1, with 8 bases matching TRBD2. CDR3 length: 13 amino acids. The germline CDR1 and CDR2 sequences are SGHVS and FNYEAQ. V shed 9 bases and J 6 bases; nucleotides not matched to a gene: 7. The CDR3 bases are TGTGCCAGTCGGGGCGGGAGGTTCAATGAGCAGTTCTTC. Translated, it gives CASRGGRFNEQFF.

This clonotype has a count of ten or more. The chain links TRBV28 to TRBJ2-7; D uncertain. Per the germline V gene, CDR1 is MDHEN and CDR2 is SYDVKM. The CDR3 runs 13 residues. Deletions cut 5 bases from V and 3 bases from J, with 11 bases between. CDR3 nucleotide sequence: TGTGCCAGCAGTGCCCGGAGCTACTACGAGCAGTACTTC. Encoded protein: CASSARSYYEQYF.

Many counts were recorded for this clonotype. CDR3 sequence reads: CASSLEGLEAFF. Written as DNA, the CDR3 is TGTGCCAGCAGTTTGGAAGGCCTTGAAGCTTTCTTT. This rearrangement joins TRBV12-3 or TRBV12-4 to TRBJ1-1, with D unclear. This CDR3 has 12 residues. Trimming pared 3 bases from V and 7 bases from J, leaving 9 bases between.

This clonotype was found many times. The J gene is TRBJ1-2, the V gene TRBV19; 12 bases line up with TRBD1. There are 17 residues in the CDR3. CDR1 is LNHDA, CDR2 SQIVND, per germline (reference sequence). The V gene end was trimmed by 7 bases and the J gene end by 4 bases; junction bases not matched to a gene: 13. This CDR3 reads CASTFSGTGGIVYGYTF. The CDR3 region has the DNA TGTGCCAGTACTTTCTCCGGGACAGGGGGCATCGTCTATGGCTACACCTTC. The full variable domain, in which reference TRBV19 and TRBJ1-2 provide the parts outside the CDR3, is DGGITQSPKYLFRKEGQNVTLSCEQNLNHDAMYWYRQDPGQGLRLIYYSQIVNDFQKGDIAEGYSVSREKKESFPLTVTSAQKNPTAFYLCASTFSGTGGIVYGYTFGSGTRLTVV.

This chain connects TRBV3-1 to TRBJ2-7; D is ambiguous. Trimming removed 3 bases at V and 0 bases at J, with 6 bases between. The CDR3 is made up of 13 amino acids. Germline loops: CDR1 LGHDT, CDR2 YNNKEL (reference sequence). CDR3 region: CASSHWNSYEQYF. The CDR3, as DNA: TGTGCCAGCAGCCATTGGAACTCCTACGAGCAGTACTTC.

This clonotype was picked up a small number of times. The V call is TRBV27, the J call TRBJ1-3; D is unclear. V was cut by 6 bases and J by 3 bases, with 9 bases left in between. Per germline, CDR1 MNHEY and CDR2 SMNVEV (reference sequence). The CDR3 loop spans 13 amino acids. CDR3 bases: TGTGCCAGCAGCCCTGCCGGTGGAAACACCATATATTTT. This gives the protein CASSPAGGNTIYF.

Many counts were recorded for this clonotype. The chain uses TRBV20-1 and TRBJ2-7; D may match TRBD1 or TRBD2 (5 bases each). The CDR3 spans 13 residues. Germline loops: CDR1 DFQATT, CDR2 SNEGSKA (reference sequence). V gave up 8 bases and J gave up 5 bases, with 19 bases separating them. The CDR3 is CSTPRGPGNEQYF. In DNA, the CDR3 is TGCAGTACTCCTCGGGGCCCAGGGAACGAGCAGTACTTC.

This clonotype was seen a handful of times. DNA of the CDR3: TGTGCCAGCAGCCCCGTGGGGGATTACGGGGAGCTGTTTTTT. Protein product: CASSPVGDYGELFF. The chain is built from TRBV7-3 and TRBJ2-2; D might be TRBD1 or TRBD2, each matching 5 bases. The V gene's germline CDR1 is SGHTA and CDR2 FQGTGA. CDR3 length equals 14 residues. With 5 bases removed from V and 7 bases from J, the gap between germline ends came to 14 bases. The full variable domain, with the rest looked up from reference TRBV7-3 and TRBJ2-2, is GAGVSQTPSNKVTEKGKYVELRCDPISGHTALYWYRQSLGQGPEFLIYFQGTGAADDSGLPNDRFFAVRPEGSVSTLKIQRTERGDSAVYLCASSPVGDYGELFFGEGSRLTVL.

There are a few counts of this clonotype. The chain recombines TRBV2 with TRBJ1-6; D may be TRBD1 (6 bases). Germline-derived CDR1 and CDR2 are SNHLY and FYNNEI. Trimming removed 6 bases at V and 7 bases at J, with 16 bases between. The CDR3 is 15 residues long. The CDR3 here is CASSSFGQSNSPLHF. Written as DNA, the CDR3 is TGTGCCAGCAGCTCCTTTGGACAGTCCAATTCACCCCTCCACTTT.

This clonotype has at least ten counts. The V call is TRBV12-3 or TRBV12-4, the J call TRBJ2-3; D is unresolved. The CDR3 totals 15 residues. The V gene lost 1 base and the J gene lost 4 bases, with 12 bases spanning the gap. The CDR3 sequence is CASSLVVGLADTQYF. Here the CDR3 DNA reads TGTGCCAGCAGTTTAGTTGTGGGTTTGGCAGATACGCAGTATTTT.

With respect to this clonotype: This may be a read error: a much more frequent sequence differs by one nucleotide. This chain joins TRBV6-9 and TRBJ1-2, with a possible D match to TRBD1 (6 bases). CDR1 and CDR2 from the germline V gene are MNHGY and SVAAGI. The ends were cut back, 10 bases at V and 0 bases at J, with 18 bases in the middle. The CDR3 is made up of 15 amino acids. CDR3 DNA sequence: TGTGCCAACGGTTACAGGGCGAGGACTAACTATGGCTACACCTTC. Translation gives CANGYRARTNYGYTF.

In the case of this clonotype: At one end, the junction sequence differs from germline, possibly due to a read error. The genes are TRBV7-3 and TRBJ2-7; no definite D call. The germline V gene has CDR1 SGHTA and CDR2 FQGTGA. CDR3 size: 13 residues. The CDR3 here is CASSFGHSYEQHF. In DNA form, the CDR3 reads TGTGCCAGCAGCTTCGGCCACTCCTACGAGCAGCACTTC.

This clonotype was found many times. This sequence joins TRBV11-2 and TRBJ1-6, with 8 bases lining up with TRBD1. This CDR3 spans 15 amino acids. CDR1 is SGHAT, CDR2 FQNNGV, per germline. The trim removed 1 base at V and 9 bases at J, leaving 5 bases unmatched. The CDR3 here is CASSLVGTGASPLHF. The CDR3 nucleotides read TGTGCCAGCAGCTTAGTGGGGACAGGTGCTTCACCCCTCCACTTT.

This clonotype was recorded at least ten times. V usage is TRBV7-3 and J usage is TRBJ2-1; 8 bases are a match to TRBD1. After removal of 5 bases from V and 8 bases from J, the junction contained 8 bases not matched to a gene. Germline CDR1 SGHTA, CDR2 FQGTGA. This CDR3 is 14 amino acids long. This CDR3 is CASSRGQVSYEQFF. In DNA, the CDR3 is TGTGCCAGCAGCCGGGGACAGGTCTCTTATGAGCAGTTCTTC.

Notes on this clonotype: A much larger clone is a single base away; this may be a read error. The chain is built from TRBV18 and TRBJ2-7, with D hard to call. Near its end, the DNA agrees better with TRBJ2-1, so the J call may be wrong. The CDR3 consists of 14 residues. Germline V gene lookup returns CDR1 KGHSH and CDR2 LQKENI. The CDR3 region is CASSPRDVPYEQFF. The CDR3 DNA reads as TGTGCCAGCTCCCCTAGAGACGTACCCTACGAGCAGTTCTTC.

This clonotype has a count of ten or more. The chain has TRBV29-1 and TRBJ1-1; possibly TRBD1 for D (6 bases). V was shortened by 2 bases and J by 12 bases, with 13 bases between the two germline ends. Germline V lookup: CDR1 SQVTM, CDR2 ANQGSEA. CDR3 length: 11 amino acids. The CDR3, as DNA: TGCAGCGTTGAACCAGGGGAAAGAACTTTCTTT. This encodes CSVEPGERTFF.